This TCR beta chain was captured in a study of radiation and T cells in renal cell carcinoma. Broader study findings: In blood, top tumor clones expanded by 2 weeks, shrinking by 4.

The method was immunoSEQ multiplex PCR; TCRdb's version includes in-frame clones alone and lacks a portion of them. The sample has about 130,000 clones; approximately 91% are singletons. As regards this clone: Its specificity is not known.

V gave up 5 bases and J gave up 4 bases, with 3 bases separating them. The CDR3 is 11 amino acids. Germline V gives CDR1 SGHAT, CDR2 FQNNGV. Described time point: baseline pretreatment blood. The treatment denotes: 15 Gy SBRT to primary tumor, nephrectomy 4 weeks later. Radiation-treated patients gave blood at baseline, week 2 and week 4. J is TRBJ1-5 and V is TRBV11-2; D gene unclear. Sequencing was performed on blood, taken from a patient whose treatment included radiotherapy and nephrectomy. The receptor was isolated from a woman aged 45 to 65 with renal cell carcinoma. The CDR3 DNA reads TGTGCCAGCAGCCCAAATCAGCCCCAGCATTTT. Protein sequence: CASSPNQPQHF.